This T cell receptor beta chain was identified in a study of T cells in Graves' hyperthyroidism and ophthalmopathy. General study points: Blood held most thyroid clonotypes expanded above 0.001 frequency. Progression to ophthalmopathy was predicted a median of about 6.6 months early.

RNA transcripts served as the template for amplifying TCR beta CDR3 regions. The TCR CDR3 was amplified in a first-round RT-PCR using the HTBI primer set. TCRdb redid the calling of the multiplex PCR reads with MiXCR, one entry per CDR3 protein. Of roughly 650,000 distinct CDR3 sequences in the sample, around 16% are singletons; the top ten hold around 3.3%. The CDR3 runs to 14 residues. J gave up 9 bases and V 2 bases, and 8 bases lay outside the gene matches. Germline CDR1 and CDR2: MDHEN and SYDVKM. This clonotype has at least ten counts. Its antigen is as yet unknown. The V call is TRBV28, the J call TRBJ2-5, with 8 nucleotides matching TRBD2. The sample taken for sequencing was blood. The source of this sequence is a woman aged 40 to 50 with Graves' ophthalmopathy. The CDR3 is CASSLPGGLRAQYF. CDR3 bases: TGTGCCAGCAGTTTACCGGGGGGGCTTAGAGCCCAGTACTTC. The full variable domain, rest sourced from reference TRBV28 and TRBJ2-5, is DVKVTQSSRYLVKRTGEKVFLECVQDMDHENMFWYRQDPGLGLRLIYFSYDVKMKEKGDIPEGYSVSREKKERFSLILESASTNQTSMYLCASSLPGGLRAQYFGPGTRLLVL.